The 5 T cell receptor beta chains listed next were all sequenced from one sample in a study of cytomegalovirus exposure and HLA in healthy donors. The PCR contained 60 Vbeta and 13 Jbeta primers. Sequencing was performed with immunoSEQ multiplex PCR; in TCRdb, only in-frame clones are kept and a portion is missing. The sample consists of about 200,000 clones, around four fifths of them appearing once. What was sequenced was PBMCs. Every receptor here comes from a woman between 45 and 60 years old in good health and CMV-seropositive.

This chain connects TRBV10-3 to TRBJ1-3, with a weak D call TRBD1 (6 bases). Per germline, CDR1 ENHRY and CDR2 SYGVKD. Trimming removed 5 bases at V and 0 bases at J, with 11 bases between. The CDR3 spans 15 residues. CDR3 nucleotides: TGTGCCATCAGTCCCGGGACAAGCTCTGGAAACACCATATATTTT. The encoded protein is CAISPGTSSGNTIYF.

Note on this clone: The junction shows a germline mismatch at one end, possibly a read error. The V call is TRBV7-8, the J call TRBJ2-4, with 8 bases that match TRBD1. The CDR3 totals 16 residues. From germline, CDR1 is SGHVS and CDR2 FQNEAQ. The CDR3 protein is CASSLGTGLAKNSQYF. The CDR3 DNA follows: TGTGCCAGCAGCTTAGGGACAGGGTTAGCCAAAAACAGTCAGTACTTC.

This clone was recorded a few times. The chain carries TRBV28 and TRBJ1-1; weak D call: TRBD1 (6 bases). Germline V gene data show CDR1 as MDHEN and CDR2 as SYDVKM. There are 12 residues in the CDR3. Trimming left V 3 bases short and J 7 bases short, with 9 bases between. Written as DNA, the CDR3 is TGTGCCAGCAGTTTGGGGGCCTTTGAAGCTTTCTTT. Protein product: CASSLGAFEAFF.

This chain connects TRBV7-2 to TRBJ2-5, with D possibly being TRBD2 (7 bases). CDR3 length: 13 residues. CDR1 SGHTA and CDR2 FQGNSA come from the germline V gene. Trimming stripped 7 bases from V and 1 base from J, with 10 bases between. DNA for the CDR3: TGTGCCAGCACCGCGGGGGCCCAAGAGACCCAGTACTTC. The encoded protein is CASTAGAQETQYF. Drawing the rest from reference TRBV7-2 and TRBJ2-5, the complete variable domain is GAGVSQSPSNKVTEKGKDVELRCDPISGHTALYWYRQSLGQGLEFLIYFQGNSAPDKSGLPSDRFSAERTGGSVSTLTIQRTQQEDSAVYLCASTAGAQETQYFGPGTRLLVL.

This clone showed up just once. The genes are TRBV7-9 and TRBJ2-5, with 7 nucleotides matching TRBD1. The CDR3 loop spans 14 amino acids. The germline gives CDR1 SEHNR, CDR2 FQNEAQ (reference sequence). Trimming removed 4 bases from V and 2 bases from J; junction bases left unmatched: 4. CDR3 protein: CASSWGQTQETQYF. The CDR3 DNA reads as TGTGCCAGCAGCTGGGGACAGACACAAGAGACCCAGTACTTC.